The sequence of this TCR beta chain was determined in a study of blood T cell repertoires in COVID-19. Study as a whole: Nucleic acid was either cDNA or gDNA, and it came from T cells, B-cell-depleted T cells, or PBMCs.

Sequencing was performed with immunoSEQ multiplex PCR; in TCRdb, only in-frame clones are kept and a portion is missing. The sample shows around 160,000 clones, 80% to 90% of them seen only once. Per the germline V gene, CDR1 is KGHSH and CDR2 is LQKENI. The CDR3 consists of 15 residues. V gave up 3 bases and J gave up 10 bases; unmatched junction bases: 9. This receptor was identified in a man older than 75 with acute or convalescent COVID-19. Sequencing input: peripheral blood. The chain joins TRBV18 to TRBJ1-5; 10 bases align to TRBD1. The CDR3 sequence is CASSPYGTGVIPQHF. The DNA of the CDR3 is TGTGCCAGCTCACCTTACGGGACAGGGGTTATACCCCAGCATTTT.